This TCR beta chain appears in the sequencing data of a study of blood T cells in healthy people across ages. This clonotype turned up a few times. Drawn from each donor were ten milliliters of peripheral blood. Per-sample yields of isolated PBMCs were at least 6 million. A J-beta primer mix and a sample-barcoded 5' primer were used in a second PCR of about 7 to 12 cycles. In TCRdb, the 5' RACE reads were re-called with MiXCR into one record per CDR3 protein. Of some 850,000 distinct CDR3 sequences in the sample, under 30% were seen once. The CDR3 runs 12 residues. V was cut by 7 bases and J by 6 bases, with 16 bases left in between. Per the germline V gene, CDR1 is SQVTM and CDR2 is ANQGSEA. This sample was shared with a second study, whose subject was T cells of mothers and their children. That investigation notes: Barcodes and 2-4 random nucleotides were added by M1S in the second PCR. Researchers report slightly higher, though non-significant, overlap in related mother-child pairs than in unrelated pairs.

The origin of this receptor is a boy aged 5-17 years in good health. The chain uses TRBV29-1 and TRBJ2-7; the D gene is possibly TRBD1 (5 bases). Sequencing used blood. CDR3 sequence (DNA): TGCAGCGCCGAAAGTCCCAGGGCCGAGCAGTACTTC. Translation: CSAESPRAEQYF.